The clone carrying this TCR beta chain was found a few times. The antigen is unknown. TCRdb redid the calling of the reads with MiXCR, one entry per CDR3 protein. In the table there are approximately 990,000 distinct CDR3 sequences, approximately 31% of which are singletons. These data are taken from a study of T cell repertoires in cytomegalovirus infection. The TCR sequence derives from a human donor in good health (CMV status not recorded). Some clones in this sample may be carry-over from other donors' samples. The sample was cultured CD8+ T cells from PBMCs, taken from culture after CMV antigen stimulation.

The CDR3 sequence: CASSFWLAGISSTDTQYF. The CDR3 bases are TGTGCCAGCAGTTTTTGGCTAGCGGGGATCTCTAGCACAGATACGCAGTATTTT. The rearrangement links TRBV12-3 or TRBV12-4 to TRBJ2-3; the match to TRBD2 covers 9 bases. The CDR3 length is 18 residues. V was pared by 3 bases and J by 0 bases, with 10 bases of the junction left unmatched.